This T cell receptor beta chain was found in a study of monozygotic twins with inflammatory bowel disease. The CDR3 runs 14 residues. Germline V gene lookup returns CDR1 LNHDA and CDR2 SQIVND (reference sequence). Nested amplification of TCRalpha and TCRbeta cDNA involved two PCRs of approximately 16 and 10 cycles. TCRdb reanalyzed the 5' RACE reads and collapses them to one entry per CDR3 protein, without DNA. This repertoire comprises fewer than 350,000 distinct CDR3 sequences; its ten largest clones make up approximately 2%. Every donor provided one blood sample measuring less than 3 ml. The specimen sequenced was blood. The chain employs TRBV19 and TRBJ2-5. The receptor was isolated from a human donor with ulcerative colitis or Crohn's disease, or a healthy co-twin of an affected twin (not recorded which). CDR3 region: CASSTSNFWETQYF.